This T cell receptor beta chain is drawn from a study of CD8 T cells in ankylosing spondylitis. Germline loops: CDR1 SGHAT, CDR2 FQDESV (reference sequence). The CDR3 sequence is 15 residues long. The trim removed 4 bases at V and 6 bases at J, leaving 4 bases unmatched. Study results and caveats: Blood from ankylosing spondylitis patients appeared to carry a characteristic roughly 8-variant TCR beta motif.

The TCR beta libraries were generated through quantitative 5'-RACE incorporating molecular barcodes. TCRdb re-derived calls from the 5' RACE reads in MiXCR, one entry per CDR3 protein. The profile covers more than 650,000 distinct CDR3 sequences, with 12% appearing a single time and roughly 0.51% taken by the ten largest. In its sample, this clonotype was seen a few times. The antigen remains unidentified. The TCR was taken from a male donor with ankylosing spondylitis. Sequencing input: blood, either unsorted or a sorted T cell fraction (not recorded which). V is TRBV11-1 and J is TRBJ2-1; 12 nucleotides match TRBD2. The CDR3 DNA reads TGTGCCAGCAGCTCGAGACTAGCGGGAGTCAATGAGCAGTTCTTC. As protein: CASSSRLAGVNEQFF.